What follows is one TCR beta chain and its context. The CDR3 length is 15 residues. The V gene lost 0 bases and the J gene lost 0 bases, with 8 bases spanning the gap. CDR1 is SGDLS, CDR2 YYNGEE, per germline. Patients having uncontrolled infection, another autoimmune disease, pregnancy or lactation were not included. These data belong to a study of T cells in Graves' hyperthyroidism and ophthalmopathy. The investigators amplified TCR beta CDR3 regions from RNA transcripts. During a first-round RT-PCR of the TCR CDR3, the HTBI primer set was used. TCRdb ran MiXCR on the multiplex PCR reads and lists one entry per CDR3 protein. Counted here are 730,000 or so distinct CDR3 sequences, roughly 20% occurring once; the ten biggest clones make up over 15%.

The specimen sequenced was blood. The V call is TRBV9, the J call TRBJ2-3; TRBD2 is a possible D gene (6 bases). This receptor was identified in a woman in her fifties or sixties with Graves' hyperthyroidism that later progressed to Graves' ophthalmopathy. CDR3: CASSVAGTSTDTQYF. In DNA form, the CDR3 reads TGTGCCAGCAGCGTAGCTGGGACTAGCACAGATACGCAGTATTTT.